This passage covers 2 T cell receptor beta chains from one sample sequenced in a study of OX40 agonist ivuxolimab in advanced cancers. Assay: immunoSEQ multiplex PCR; the TCRdb copy retains only in-frame clones and omits some. The sample has over 45,000 clones; about 93% are singletons. The sequencing used CD4+ or CD8+ T cells sorted from blood, collected in a trial of the OX40 agonist ivuxolimab. The receptors were gathered from an adult with an advanced solid tumor such as melanoma, head and neck, liver or kidney cancer.

The rearrangement uses TRBV7-3 and TRBJ2-4; 10 bases agree with TRBD2. Trimming removed 4 bases from V and 0 bases from J; junction bases left unmatched: 18. In germline, CDR1 is SGHTA, CDR2 FQGTGA. The CDR3 sequence is 21 residues long. CDR3 amino acids: CASSSNGQIKLAGVAKNIQYF. In nucleotides, the CDR3 is TGTGCCAGCAGCTCAAACGGTCAGATAAAGCTAGCGGGAGTAGCCAAAAACATTCAGTACTTC.

The chain carries TRBV5-6 and TRBJ2-3, with D uncertain. Germline V gene lookup returns CDR1 SGHDT and CDR2 YYEEEE. CDR3 length: 12 residues. The V end was cut by 2 bases, the J end by 2 bases, with 3 bases between. The DNA of the CDR3 is TGTGCCAGCAGCTTTATCACAGATACGCAGTATTTT. It is translated as CASSFITDTQYF.